The 15 T cell receptor beta chains given below trace back to one sample, sequenced in a study of T-cell reconstitution after alpha-beta-depleted transplantation in children. A library of TCRbeta sequences, prepared with unique molecular identifiers, was generated. Via MiXCR, TCRdb re-called the PCR reads, giving one row per CDR3 protein. The data contain 600,000 to 700,000 distinct CDR3 sequences, over 15% of them seen just once; the ten biggest clones take up under 1.2%. Sequencing used PBMCs from the stem cell graft donor, obtained from the stem cell graft. The receptors shown here come from a human donor who donated a stem cell graft to a child with acute myeloid leukemia.

This clonotype has at least ten counts. The chain recombines TRBV7-2 with TRBJ2-2, with TRBD1 as a possible D gene (5 bases). CDR1 SGHTA and CDR2 FQGNSA come from the germline V gene. Trimming took 2 bases from V and 7 from J, leaving 8 bases between them. CDR3 size: 13 residues. CDR3 loop: CASSLQGGGELFF. As DNA, the CDR3 is TGTGCCAGCAGCTTACAGGGCGGCGGGGAGCTGTTTTTT.

This clonotype was detected only a few times. This chain uses TRBV5-6 with TRBJ2-1; 7 bases line up with TRBD1. This CDR3 contains 16 residues. V lost 0 bases, J lost 4 bases, and 7 bases stayed unmatched. From germline, CDR1 is SGHDT and CDR2 YYEEEE. The CDR3 coding sequence is TGTGCCAGCAGCTTGGCTGACAGGGTTCGATACAATGAGCAGTTCTTC. Protein sequence: CASSLADRVRYNEQFF. The full variable domain, in which reference TRBV5-6 and TRBJ2-1 provide the parts outside the CDR3, is DAGVTQSPTHLIKTRGQQVTLRCSPKSGHDTVSWYQQALGQGPQFIFQYYEEEERQRGNFPDRFSGHQFPNYSSELNVNALLLGDSALYLCASSLADRVRYNEQFFGPGTRLTVL.

This clonotype was detected ten times or more. DNA for the CDR3: TGTGCCAGCAGTGAACCGGGCAGGGGTGGGTACACTGAAGCTTTCTTT. This gives the protein CASSEPGRGGYTEAFF. The gene calls are TRBV2 and TRBJ1-1; tentatively, D is TRBD1 (6 bases). The CDR3 is 16 residues long. Germline values: CDR1 SNHLY, CDR2 FYNNEI. V gave up 2 bases and J gave up 3 bases, with 16 bases separating them.

There are a few counts of this clonotype. The chain joins TRBV7-2 to TRBJ2-5; perhaps TRBD2 as D (7 bases). This CDR3 region has 14 residues. CDR1 is SGHTA and CDR2 is FQGNSA in the germline V gene. Trimming removed 5 bases at V and 2 bases at J, with 12 bases between. The DNA for the CDR3 is TGTGCCAGCAGCGCGCGGGGGCCACAAGAGACCCAGTACTTC. It yields the protein CASSARGPQETQYF.

This clonotype has just one count. This could be a read error, since a much larger clone is one nucleotide away. The gene calls are TRBV10-3 and TRBJ2-5; 9 bases line up with TRBD2. V lost 3 bases to trimming and J lost 0 bases; unmatched junction nucleotides: 2. From germline, CDR1 is ENHRY and CDR2 SYGVKD. The CDR3 is made up of 15 amino acids. The DNA of the CDR3 is TGTGCCATCAGTGACGTAGCGGGGGACCAAGAGACCCAGTACTTC. This translates into CAISDVAGDQETQYF.

The CDR3 nucleotides read TGTGCCAGCAGCTTACCTGGAGATCCTAGCACAGATACGCAGTATTTT. Protein: CASSLPGDPSTDTQYF. This sequence joins TRBV5-6 and TRBJ2-3; unclear D gene. With 2 bases removed from V and 0 bases from J, the gap between germline ends came to 13 bases. Looked up from germline, CDR1 is SGHDT and CDR2 is YYEEEE. This CDR3 comprises 16 residues.

The sample holds many counts of this clonotype. The CDR3 nucleotides read TGCAGCGTTGCCAGGGTAAACACTGAAGCTTTCTTT. It is translated as CSVARVNTEAFF. This chain connects TRBV29-1 to TRBJ1-1, with D possibly being TRBD1 (5 bases). With 4 bases removed from V and 2 bases from J, the gap between germline ends came to 8 bases. This CDR3 is 12 amino acids long. The germline CDR1 and CDR2 sequences are SQVTM and ANQGSEA.

This clonotype occurred a few times. The chain is built from TRBV20-1 and TRBJ2-2, with 13 bases identical to TRBD2. After removal of 5 bases from V and 2 bases from J, the junction contained 5 bases not matched to a gene. Germline V gene lookup returns CDR1 DFQATT and CDR2 SNEGSKA (reference sequence). The CDR3 is 16 residues long. The CDR3 loop is CSAQRLAGGNTGELFF. The CDR3, as DNA: TGCAGTGCTCAAAGACTAGCGGGGGGAAACACCGGGGAGCTGTTTTTT.

This chain connects TRBV12-3 or TRBV12-4 to TRBJ1-5; possibly TRBD1 for D (6 bases). There are 13 residues in the CDR3. Deletions cut 7 bases from V and 7 bases from J, with 14 bases between. This CDR3 reads CASNDRNEQPQHF. The CDR3 nucleotides are TGTGCCAGCAACGACAGGAACGAGCAGCCCCAGCATTTT.

Ten or more counts support this clonotype. J is TRBJ2-5 and V is TRBV29-1, with TRBD2 matching 7 bases. CDR3 length: 13 amino acids. V shed 2 bases, J shed 3 bases, and the junction held 3 bases outside the gene matches. Germline V gene data show CDR1 as SQVTM and CDR2 as ANQGSEA. CDR3 in amino acids: CSVEPLAEETQYF. CDR3 DNA sequence: TGCAGCGTTGAACCCCTAGCGGAAGAGACCCAGTACTTC. The full variable domain, rest sourced from reference TRBV29-1 and TRBJ2-5, is SAVISQKPSRDICQRGTSLTIQCQVDSQVTMMFWYRQQPGQSLTLIATANQGSEATYESGFVIDKFPISRPNLTFSTLTVSNMSPEDSSIYLCSVEPLAEETQYFGPGTRLLVL.

This clonotype was recorded at least ten times. This chain uses TRBV20-1 with TRBJ1-2; unclear D gene. The germline CDR1 and CDR2 sequences are DFQATT and SNEGSKA (reference sequence). V was shortened by 0 bases and J by 3 bases, with 5 bases between the two germline ends. The CDR3 covers 12 residues. The CDR3, as DNA: TGCAGTGCTAGAGACCCCTACTATGGCTACACCTTC. It is translated as CSARDPYYGYTF.

The chain carries TRBV6-6 and TRBJ1-4; the D is unclear. This CDR3 is 13 amino acids long. Germline values: CDR1 MNHNY, CDR2 SVGAGI (reference sequence). The germline V and J ends were trimmed by 0 bases and 8 bases, with 7 bases remaining between them. This chain's CDR3 is CASSYSQSEKLFF. In DNA, the CDR3 is TGTGCCAGCAGTTACTCCCAGTCGGAAAAACTGTTTTTT.

The sample holds many counts of this clonotype. The genes are TRBV6-1 and TRBJ2-5; weak D call: TRBD1 (5 bases). The V end lost 4 bases, the J end lost 6 bases, and 12 bases lay between the germline ends. CDR3 length: 13 residues. Germline CDR1 MNHNS, CDR2 SASEGT. The DNA for the CDR3 is TGTGCCAGCAGTGGTTGGACATCCAAGACCCAGTACTTC. Translating it yields CASSGWTSKTQYF.

This clonotype was found a few times. In nucleotides, the CDR3 is TGTGCCAGTCAGGGGGGACAGAGGATACCAAATTCACCCCTCCACTTT. It specifies CASQGGQRIPNSPLHF. The chain employs TRBV19 and TRBJ1-6, with 7 positions matching TRBD1. Germline V gives CDR1 LNHDA, CDR2 SQIVND (reference sequence). With V trimmed by 8 bases and J by 7 bases, 14 bases remained unmatched. This CDR3 has 16 residues.

This clonotype was counted a few times. The chain's CDR3 is CAWMRGPSSYEQYF. DNA of the CDR3: TGTGCCTGGATGAGGGGTCCGAGCTCCTACGAGCAGTACTTC. The J gene is TRBJ2-7, the V gene TRBV30; D is tentatively TRBD1 or TRBD2 (5 bases each). CDR1 GTSNPN and CDR2 SVGIG come from the germline V gene (reference sequence). The CDR3 contains 14 residues. Trimming removed 4 bases from V and 0 bases from J, with 13 bases in between. The full variable domain, rest sourced from reference TRBV30 and TRBJ2-7, is SQTIHQWPATLVQPVGSPLSLECTVEGTSNPNLYWYRQAAGRGLQLLFYSVGIGQISSEVPQNLSASRPQDRQFILSSKKLLLSDSGFYLCAWMRGPSSYEQYFGPGTRLTVT.